This TCR beta chain was recovered during a study of cytomegalovirus exposure and HLA in healthy donors. Regarding the study as a whole: Some public TCRs appeared in many individuals, while most sequences were rare. The study recorded 160 or so TCR beta chains that were cytomegalovirus-associated. There were a few CMV-associated chains whose specificity for CMV antigens was confirmed in vitro. Cytomegalovirus status was reportedly diagnosed by the classifier with high specificity and sensitivity.

Sequencing was performed with immunoSEQ multiplex PCR; in TCRdb, only in-frame clones are kept and a portion is missing. The sample carries about 360,000 clones, 70% to 90% recorded once. In germline, CDR1 is MDHEN, CDR2 SYDVKM. This CDR3 is built from 15 residues. The ends lost 5 bases at V and 5 bases at J; junction bases unmatched: 11. Turning to this clone: The antigen remains unidentified.

The sample consisted of PBMCs. The TCR originated in a woman between 18 and 30 years old in good health and CMV-seronegative. The chain links TRBV28 to TRBJ2-5; 7 bases fit TRBD1. The CDR3: CASSTGGQRGETQYF. The CDR3 DNA reads as TGTGCCAGCAGTACTGGGGGACAGAGGGGCGAGACCCAGTACTTC.